Listed here are 3 T cell receptor beta chains from one sample, sequenced in a study of blood T cell repertoires in COVID-19. Some clones are missing from TCRdb's copy, which holds only in-frame ones; the method was immunoSEQ multiplex PCR. The table has around 130,000 clones, roughly 85% seen once. The material sequenced was peripheral blood. The receptor set was obtained from a man aged 45 to 65 with acute or convalescent COVID-19.

This clone was detected once. The chain links TRBV25-1 to TRBJ1-2, with TRBD1 matching over 7 bases. Germline lookup yields CDR1 MGHDK and CDR2 SYGVNS. After removal of 3 bases from V and 4 bases from J, the junction contained 8 bases not matched to a gene. The CDR3 spans 15 residues. CDR3 nucleotides: TGTGCCAGCAGTGATACCACAGGGGTCGCCTATGGCTACACCTTC. Its translation: CASSDTTGVAYGYTF.

V is TRBV5-1 and J is TRBJ1-6, with TRBD1 identical over 9 bases. This CDR3 contains 14 residues. Germline values: CDR1 SGHRS, CDR2 YFSETQ. With V trimmed by 4 bases and J by 11 bases, 7 bases remained unmatched. The CDR3 bases are TGCGCCAGCAGCCCGGGACAGGGATCACCACCCCTCCACTTT. It translates to CASSPGQGSPPLHF.

The V and J genes are TRBV27 and TRBJ1-2, with 8 bases lining up with TRBD1. V lost 5 bases and J lost 4; bases outside the gene matches: 9. Germline values: CDR1 MNHEY, CDR2 SMNVEV (reference sequence). There are 15 residues in the CDR3. As DNA, the CDR3 is TGTGCCAGCAGTCTAGCCATGACAGGGGCCTATGGCTACACCTTC. It specifies CASSLAMTGAYGYTF.